The 30 T cell receptor beta chains listed next were all sequenced from one sample in a study of human T cells and chemical hapten exposure. Time point defined: patch test 1, 2 weeks after DPC sensitization. Noted treatment: therapeutic diphenylcyclopropenone sensitization with weekly scalp DPC. TCRdb re-called the RACE reads with MiXCR, one entry per CDR3 protein. The sample lists 100,000 to 150,000 distinct CDR3 sequences, about 13% occurring once. The sample in question was whole blood, obtained in connection with sensitization to the hapten diphenylcyclopropenone (DPC). The source is a man between 18 and 29 years old with alopecia areata. Some clones in this sample may be carry-over from other donors' samples.

The CDR3 here is CASIKRDRVNTIYF. The CDR3 coding sequence is TGTGCCAGCATTAAACGAGACAGGGTAAACACCATATATTTT. The V gene is TRBV28, the J gene TRBJ1-3, with 7 bases aligning to TRBD1. This CDR3 comprises 14 residues. Trimming took 7 bases from V and 6 from J; bases not matched to a gene: 9. Germline loops: CDR1 MDHEN, CDR2 SYDVKM.

There are a few counts of this clonotype. The rearrangement links TRBV5-1 to TRBJ2-7, with 10 nucleotides matching TRBD2. This CDR3 comprises 15 residues. The trim removed 2 bases at V and 5 bases at J, leaving 7 bases unmatched. The germline CDR1 and CDR2 sequences are SGHRS and YFSETQ. CDR3 DNA: TGCGCCAGCAGCTTAAGCGGGGGGGCCCCCCACGAGCAGTACGTC. Encoded protein: CASSLSGGAPHEQYV.

The table lists this clonotype with a few counts. The chain carries TRBV6-5 and TRBJ2-1; TRBD2 aligns across 9 bases. The CDR3 extends over 17 amino acids. Germline V gene lookup returns CDR1 MNHEY and CDR2 SVGAGI. V dropped 3 bases and J dropped 5; count of bases not matched to a gene: 11. This chain's CDR3 is CASSYRTSSGADNEQFF. The DNA of the CDR3 is TGTGCCAGCAGTTATCGGACGTCTAGCGGGGCAGACAATGAGCAGTTCTTC.

The CDR3: CSATGTGNEKLFF. The CDR3 nucleotides read TGCAGTGCTACCGGGACAGGGAATGAAAAACTGTTTTTT. The rearrangement links TRBV20-1 to TRBJ1-4; TRBD1 aligns across 9 bases. Trimming cost V 4 bases and J 5 bases; bases outside gene matches: 2. The CDR3 runs to 13 residues. CDR1 and CDR2 from the germline V gene are DFQATT and SNEGSKA (reference sequence).

The CDR3 DNA is TGTGCCAGCAGCTTATTGGGACAGGGGGCGATTGGAAATGAGCAGTTCTTC. Encoded protein: CASSLLGQGAIGNEQFF. The V gene is TRBV11-3, the J gene TRBJ2-1, with 12 bases matching TRBD1. The trim removed 2 bases at V and 7 bases at J, leaving 9 bases unmatched. The CDR3 totals 17 residues. Germline CDR1 is SGHNT and CDR2 is YENEEA.

A few counts support this clonotype. This chain uses TRBV28 with TRBJ1-5; TRBD1 matches at 10 bases. After removal of 10 bases from V and 7 bases from J, the junction contained 16 bases not matched to a gene. The CDR3 spans 16 residues. CDR1 is MDHEN, CDR2 SYDVKM, per germline. The CDR3 nucleotides read TGTGCCACTTCGAAGACCGGGACAGGGGCCAACCAGCCCCAGCATTTT. Translating gives CATSKTGTGANQPQHF.

Many counts were recorded for this clonotype. J is TRBJ1-6 and V is TRBV6-2 or TRBV6-3; 8 bases align to TRBD1. From germline, CDR1 is MNHEY and CDR2 SVGEGT. V was clipped by 6 bases and J by 9 bases; unmatched bases: 4. The CDR3 covers 13 residues. The CDR3 sequence: CASSPDRGSPLHF. CDR3 coding DNA: TGTGCCAGCAGCCCCGACAGGGGTTCACCCCTCCACTTT.

This clonotype was counted between two and nine times. The chain has TRBV5-1 and TRBJ2-4; D call uncertain. The V and J ends lost 0 bases and 0 bases respectively, with 10 bases between them. Germline V gene data show CDR1 as SGHRS and CDR2 as YFSETQ. This CDR3 region has 16 residues. DNA for the CDR3: TGCGCCAGCAGCTTGGGAGGCCTTTTAGCCAAAAACATTCAGTACTTC. Translated, it gives CASSLGGLLAKNIQYF.

In its sample, this clonotype was seen a few times. This chain joins TRBV12-3 or TRBV12-4 and TRBJ2-3; TRBD2 matches 9 bases. Trimming at V came to 7 bases and at J to 2 bases, leaving 7 bases not matched to a gene. The CDR3 sequence is 15 residues long. The CDR3 DNA reads TGTGCCAGCACCGAGAGCGGGGGGCCCACAGATACGCAGTATTTT. Protein: CASTESGGPTDTQYF.

The V and J genes are TRBV7-2 and TRBJ2-4, with 13 nucleotides matching TRBD2. Germline V gene sequence: CDR1 SGHTA, CDR2 FQGNSA. V trimming: 1 base; J trimming: 8 bases; junction bases outside the gene matches: 8. The CDR3 has 17 residues. CDR3 loop: CASSLGGLAGDRDIQYF. CDR3 coding DNA: TGTGCCAGCAGCTTAGGAGGACTAGCGGGGGATCGCGACATTCAGTACTTC.

As for this clonotype: This may stem from a read error, because a much larger clone lies one nucleotide away. The V and J genes are TRBV19 and TRBJ2-4; D may match TRBD1 or TRBD2 (5 bases each). The CDR3 consists of 16 residues. Germline CDR1 reads LNHDA; CDR2 reads SQIVND (reference sequence). The germline V and J ends were trimmed by 6 bases and 0 bases, with 15 bases remaining between them. The chain's CDR3 is CASRTGTLVAKNIQYF. CDR3 DNA: TGTGCCAGTAGGACCGGGACCTTGGTAGCCAAAAACATTCAGTACTTC.

This clonotype was observed a handful of times. The chain employs TRBV7-2 and TRBJ2-1; TRBD2 aligns across 10 bases. This CDR3 has 15 residues. CDR1 and CDR2 (germline): SGHTA, FQGNSA. The junction had 6 bases not matched to a gene; V was cut back by 6 bases and J by 4 bases. The CDR3 region is CASRTGTSVYNEQFF. DNA of the CDR3: TGTGCCAGCAGAACCGGGACTAGCGTATACAATGAGCAGTTCTTC.

The chain has TRBV10-3 and TRBJ2-7; 8 bases agree with TRBD1. The CDR3 length is 15 residues. V lost 3 bases and J lost 3; bases outside the gene matches: 7. Germline CDR1 is ENHRY and CDR2 is SYGVKD. CDR3 loop: CAISETGTGLYEQYV. The CDR3 DNA reads as TGTGCCATCAGTGAAACGGGGACAGGACTCTACGAGCAGTACGTC.

This clonotype was found a few times. The genes are TRBV4-3 and TRBJ2-5; possibly TRBD2 for D (6 bases). The CDR3 totals 15 residues. Trimming took off 4 bases at V and 3 bases at J, with 15 bases between the two ends. The germline CDR1 and CDR2 sequences are LGHNA and YSLEER. CDR3 residues: CASSLLLAREETQYF. For the CDR3, the DNA is TGCGCCAGCAGCCTGTTACTAGCCAGGGAAGAGACCCAGTACTTC.

V gene TRBV10-3 combines with J gene TRBJ1-6, with 7 nucleotides matching TRBD1. The CDR3 length is 14 residues. CDR1 is ENHRY, CDR2 SYGVKD, per germline. The junction had 5 bases not matched to a gene; V was cut back by 4 bases and J by 8 bases. The CDR3 sequence: CAISGTGYDSPLHF. The DNA for the CDR3 is TGTGCCATCAGTGGGACAGGCTACGATTCACCCCTCCACTTT.

The chain has TRBV5-1 and TRBJ1-1, with D possibly being TRBD1 (6 bases). Germline V lookup: CDR1 SGHRS, CDR2 YFSETQ. This CDR3 contains 16 residues. With 0 bases removed from V and 5 bases from J, the gap between germline ends came to 17 bases. CDR3 amino acids: CASSLERGMRKTEAFF. CDR3 DNA: TGCGCCAGCAGCTTGGAGAGGGGGATGAGGAAAACTGAAGCTTTCTTT.

This clonotype came up many times. The chain couples TRBV6-5 to TRBJ1-3; tentative D call: TRBD1 (5 bases). This CDR3 contains 14 residues. CDR1 is MNHEY and CDR2 is SVGAGI in the germline V gene. V was pared by 6 bases and J by 5 bases, with 14 bases between. The CDR3 nucleotides read TGTGCCAGCAGCTATCGGGACGGAAGAAACACCATATATTTT. Translation: CASSYRDGRNTIYF.

This rearrangement joins TRBV7-9 to TRBJ2-5, with 9 bases lining up with TRBD1. There are 15 residues in the CDR3. V trimming: 5 bases; J trimming: 0 bases; junction bases outside the gene matches: 4. The germline V gene has CDR1 SEHNR and CDR2 FQNEAQ (reference sequence). The CDR3 region has the DNA TGTGCCAGCAGCCCGGGACAGGGAAACCAAGAGACCCAGTACTTC. It codes for CASSPGQGNQETQYF.

This clonotype turned up a few times. V gene TRBV20-1 combines with J gene TRBJ2-7; D ambiguous. CDR1 and CDR2 from the germline V gene are DFQATT and SNEGSKA (reference sequence). The CDR3 is made up of 15 amino acids. V dropped 0 bases and J dropped 3 bases, with 15 bases sitting between them. CDR3 sequence (DNA): TGCAGTGCTAGAGAAATCGATGGCACGATCTACGAGCAGTACTTC. The encoded protein is CSAREIDGTIYEQYF.

This clonotype was counted a few times. The J gene is TRBJ1-1, the V gene TRBV7-9; maybe TRBD1 (5 bases). This CDR3 has 11 residues. Per the germline V gene, CDR1 is SEHNR and CDR2 is FQNEAQ (reference sequence). V dropped 11 bases and J dropped 5 bases, with 12 bases sitting between them. The CDR3 bases are TGTGCCGCGCAGGGATGGACTGAAGCTTTCTTT. It is translated as CAAQGWTEAFF.

This clonotype came up many times. This rearrangement joins TRBV28 to TRBJ1-6, with D tentatively TRBD1 (5 bases). The CDR3 loop spans 14 amino acids. Germline V gives CDR1 MDHEN, CDR2 SYDVKM. The V gene lost 2 bases and the J gene lost 10 bases, with 12 bases spanning the gap. DNA for the CDR3: TGTGCCAGCAGTTTAAGGGCAGGGCCGTCACCCCTCCACTTT. Its protein is CASSLRAGPSPLHF.

This clonotype was detected many times. CDR3 sequence: CSVAGQLNSYNEQFF. The DNA for the CDR3 is TGCAGCGTCGCAGGACAGTTAAACTCCTACAATGAGCAGTTCTTC. The V gene is TRBV29-1, the J gene TRBJ2-1; TRBD1 is a possible D gene (6 bases). The CDR3 runs to 15 residues. The germline V and J ends were trimmed by 6 bases and 0 bases, with 15 bases remaining between them. Looked up from germline, CDR1 is SQVTM and CDR2 is ANQGSEA.

This clonotype came up many times. The CDR3 sequence is CAISESARNTIYF. The CDR3 coding sequence is TGTGCCATCAGTGAGTCAGCGAGAAACACCATATATTTT. The V gene is TRBV10-3, the J gene TRBJ1-3; D is ambiguous. The CDR3 covers 13 residues. Trimming shortened V by 0 bases and J by 5 bases, and 5 bases separated the two germline ends. CDR1 ENHRY and CDR2 SYGVKD come from the germline V gene.

The J gene is TRBJ2-3, the V gene TRBV6-5; D is perhaps TRBD1 or TRBD2 (5 bases each). The CDR3 length is 17 residues. The germline gives CDR1 MNHEY, CDR2 SVGAGI. The V end was cut by 4 bases, the J end by 4 bases, with 21 bases between. The CDR3, as DNA: TGTGCCAGCAGTTCGGGAATCCAGGGTGTTCTAGCAGATACGCAGTATTTT. Residues: CASSSGIQGVLADTQYF.

This clonotype turned up a few times. J is TRBJ2-4 and V is TRBV12-3 or TRBV12-4; weak D call: TRBD1 (5 bases). Trimming shortened V by 6 bases and J by 0 bases, and 9 bases separated the two germline ends. The CDR3 length is 14 residues. CDR3 sequence (DNA): TGTGCCAGCAGCCGACAGTTAGCCAAAAACATTCAGTACTTC. Translation: CASSRQLAKNIQYF.

This chain connects TRBV6-2 or TRBV6-3 to TRBJ2-7, with D possibly TRBD1 on 6 matching bases. Trimming cost V 5 bases and J 3 bases, with 11 bases left between them. This CDR3 is built from 13 residues. Looked up from germline, CDR1 is MNHEY and CDR2 is SVGEGT. The CDR3 nucleotides are TGTGCCAGCAGTGACAGGACAGACTACGAGCAGTACGTC. This encodes CASSDRTDYEQYV.

This clonotype was recorded many times. CDR3 region: CASSLSRSSGNTIYF. In DNA form, the CDR3 reads TGTGCCAGCAGCCTCAGCCGGTCCTCTGGAAACACCATATATTTT. The chain uses TRBV14 and TRBJ1-3, with D unresolved. This CDR3 spans 15 amino acids. With 4 bases removed from V and 0 bases from J, the gap between germline ends came to 10 bases. Per germline, CDR1 SGHDN and CDR2 FVKESK.

This rearrangement joins TRBV20-1 to TRBJ2-2, with D uncertain. Germline loops: CDR1 DFQATT, CDR2 SNEGSKA (reference sequence). Trimming took off 1 base at V and 4 bases at J, with 7 bases between the two ends. This CDR3 contains 13 residues. The CDR3 sequence is CSARGVGTGELFF. The CDR3 nucleotides are TGCAGTGCTAGAGGTGTGGGCACCGGGGAGCTGTTTTTT.

This chain uses TRBV7-9 with TRBJ1-1; 7 positions match TRBD1. Trimming took 5 bases from V and 1 from J; bases not matched to a gene: 7. This CDR3 spans 15 amino acids. Germline V CDR1 and CDR2: SEHNR, FQNEAQ (reference sequence). The CDR3 loop reads CASSIKTGRNTEAFF. The CDR3, as DNA: TGTGCCAGCAGCATTAAGACAGGGCGGAACACTGAAGCTTTCTTT.

V gene TRBV29-1 combines with J gene TRBJ2-7; no firm D call. V shed 6 bases and J shed 3 bases, with 12 bases lying between them. This CDR3 spans 12 amino acids. CDR1 and CDR2 from the germline V gene are SQVTM and ANQGSEA. CDR3: CSVRASGYEQYF. The CDR3 DNA reads as TGCAGCGTCCGAGCCTCCGGCTACGAGCAGTACTTC.